This record concerns one TCR beta chain sequence. Its antigen is currently unknown. This record belongs to a study of cytomegalovirus exposure and HLA in healthy donors. Study findings and constraints: Most TCR beta V segments were productive about 90% or about 30% of the time in an earlier analysis. One cluster of highly shared sequence variants probably arose as a sequencing artifact. A list of more than 150 TCR beta chains associated with cytomegalovirus was given.

In the PCR, 60 Vbeta and 13 Jbeta primers were used. TCRdb's copy holds only in-frame clones and misses some; the assay was immunoSEQ multiplex PCR. The table includes roughly 300,000 clones, about nine tenths detected once. In germline, CDR1 is MNHNY, CDR2 SVGAGI (reference sequence). The V segment lost 2 bases and the J segment 5 bases; nucleotides outside the gene matches: 7. The CDR3 contains 15 residues. V is TRBV6-6 and J is TRBJ2-7; 9 bases are shared with TRBD2. This receptor was taken from a man between 35 and 55 years old in good health and CMV-seropositive. Source material: PBMCs. In DNA form, the CDR3 reads TGTGCCAGCAGTTACGTCGCGGGAGGGCGGGACGAGCAGTACTTC. Translated: CASSYVAGGRDEQYF.